This T cell receptor beta chain came from a study of tumor-infiltrating lymphocytes in oesophageal squamous cell carcinoma. TCRdb re-derived calls from the PCR reads in MiXCR, one entry per CDR3 protein. The data show some 12,000 distinct CDR3 sequences, around half seen once. Germline V gene sequence: CDR1 MNHEY, CDR2 SMNVEV (reference sequence). The CDR3 is 15 amino acids. Trimming cost V 3 bases and J 7 bases; bases outside gene matches: 7. There are many counts of this clonotype. The chain is built from TRBV27 and TRBJ1-2; 11 bases line up with TRBD1. Sequenced material: esophageal tumor tissue. The clonotype was recovered from a male donor with esophageal squamous cell carcinoma. Here the CDR3 DNA reads TGTGCCAGCAGTTTCCGCGGACAGGGGGCCCGTGGCTACACCTTC. This codes for CASSFRGQGARGYTF.